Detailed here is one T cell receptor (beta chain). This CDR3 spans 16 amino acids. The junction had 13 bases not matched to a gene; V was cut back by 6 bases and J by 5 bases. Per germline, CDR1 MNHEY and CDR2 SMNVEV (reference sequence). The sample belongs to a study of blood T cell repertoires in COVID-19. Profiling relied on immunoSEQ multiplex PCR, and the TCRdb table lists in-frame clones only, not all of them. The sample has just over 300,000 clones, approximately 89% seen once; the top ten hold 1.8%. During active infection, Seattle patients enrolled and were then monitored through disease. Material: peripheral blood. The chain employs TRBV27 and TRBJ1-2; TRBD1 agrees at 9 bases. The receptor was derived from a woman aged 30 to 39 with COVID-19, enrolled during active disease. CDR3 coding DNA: TGTGCCAGCAGCGACAGGGGGACAGGCCTTAGTTATGGCTACACCTTC. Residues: CASSDRGTGLSYGYTF.